One sample yielded the 21 T cell receptor beta chains listed below, sequenced in a study of OX40 agonist ivuxolimab in advanced cancers. Here immunoSEQ multiplex PCR was the method, and the copy in TCRdb shows in-frame clones only, minus some. The repertoire holds roughly 44,000 clones, with approximately 86% as singletons. The sequenced sample was CD4+ or CD8+ T cells sorted from blood, obtained in a trial of the OX40 agonist ivuxolimab. Receptors originate from an adult with an advanced solid tumor such as melanoma, head and neck, liver or kidney cancer.

The chain joins TRBV5-4 to TRBJ2-7, with 12 bases matching TRBD1. The J segment lost 4 bases and the V segment lost 4 bases, leaving 6 bases of the junction unmatched. The CDR3 consists of 15 residues. The germline V gene has CDR1 SGHNT and CDR2 YYREEE (reference sequence). The CDR3 sequence is CASSPGTGGPYEQYF. The CDR3 bases are TGTGCCAGCAGCCCCGGGACAGGGGGCCCGTACGAGCAGTACTTC.

In DNA form, the CDR3 reads TGTGCCAGCAGTTTGGCATCGAGGGAAGATACGCAGTATTTT. As protein: CASSLASREDTQYF. This rearrangement joins TRBV27 to TRBJ2-3, with D tentatively TRBD2 (5 bases). Trimming cost V 3 bases and J 5 bases, with 12 bases left between them. The germline CDR1 and CDR2 sequences are MNHEY and SMNVEV (reference sequence). The CDR3 runs to 14 residues.

The gene calls are TRBV6-5 and TRBJ1-1, with a tentative D call TRBD1 (5 bases). V was shortened by 6 bases and J by 1 base, with 9 bases between the two germline ends. From germline, CDR1 is MNHEY and CDR2 SVGAGI. The CDR3 has 13 amino acids. CDR3 amino acids: CASRPGRNTEAFF. The CDR3 region has the DNA TGTGCCAGCAGGCCGGGACGGAACACTGAAGCTTTCTTT.

The chain uses TRBV4-3 and TRBJ2-7; 9 nucleotides line up with TRBD1. CDR1 is LGHNA and CDR2 is YSLEER in the germline V gene. The CDR3 is made up of 15 amino acids. J gave up 3 bases and V 0 bases, and 3 bases lay outside the gene matches. CDR3 DNA sequence: TGCGCCAGCAGCCAAGAGACAGGGGGAAACTACGAGCAGTACTTC. Amino acids: CASSQETGGNYEQYF.

The CDR3 nucleotides read TGTGCCAAAACTCGCAGGGATTCGGGCACAGATACGCAGTATTTT. Protein: CAKTRRDSGTDTQYF. The V and J genes are TRBV2 and TRBJ2-3, with a possible D match to TRBD1 (5 bases). The length of the CDR3 is 15 residues. Germline V CDR1 and CDR2: SNHLY, FYNNEI. Trimming removed 10 bases from V and 1 base from J, with 18 bases in between.

The CDR3 DNA sequence: TGCGCCAGCAGCCAGCCCGGGGGACTGGAGGATGAAAAACTGTTTTTT. This translates into CASSQPGGLEDEKLFF. This sequence joins TRBV4-1 and TRBJ1-4; TRBD1 is a possible D gene (5 bases). This CDR3 comprises 16 residues. Trimming took off 3 bases at V and 6 bases at J, with 17 bases between the two ends. Germline CDR1 and CDR2: MGHRA and YSYEKL.

This clone was recorded at least ten times. V is TRBV27 and J is TRBJ1-1; TRBD1 is a possible D gene (6 bases). The CDR3 extends over 13 amino acids. Germline loops: CDR1 MNHEY, CDR2 SMNVEV (reference sequence). Trimming pared 6 bases from V and 5 bases from J, leaving 13 bases between. The CDR3 reads CASRTGLWTEAFF. In DNA form, the CDR3 reads TGTGCCAGCAGAACAGGGCTATGGACTGAAGCTTTCTTT.

The chain joins TRBV27 to TRBJ1-6, with D possibly being TRBD1 (5 bases). The CDR3 contains 16 residues. V dropped 4 bases and J dropped 2 bases, with 12 bases sitting between them. Germline V gives CDR1 MNHEY, CDR2 SMNVEV (reference sequence). The CDR3 region is CASSSTQEAYNSPLHF. DNA for the CDR3: TGTGCCAGCAGTTCGACACAGGAGGCCTATAATTCACCCCTCCACTTT.

This clone was picked up a small number of times. J is TRBJ2-2 and V is TRBV4-3; possible D gene TRBD2, 6 bases. Germline V gives CDR1 LGHNA, CDR2 YSLEER. V was pared by 3 bases and J by 4 bases, with 15 bases between. The CDR3 length is 16 residues. CDR3 protein: CASSHGTHTRTGELFF. The CDR3 region has the DNA TGCGCCAGCAGCCACGGGACTCATACGCGCACCGGGGAGCTGTTTTTT.

The chain employs TRBV7-8 and TRBJ2-1, with D perhaps matching TRBD2 (5 bases). The CDR3 consists of 16 residues. The V and J ends lost 0 bases and 9 bases respectively, with 18 bases between them. CDR1 and CDR2 (germline): SGHVS, FQNEAQ. CDR3 loop: CASSLALVGNWGEQFF. In DNA form, the CDR3 reads TGTGCCAGCAGCTTAGCACTAGTGGGAAACTGGGGTGAGCAGTTCTTC.

This clone was recorded once. This rearrangement joins TRBV15 to TRBJ2-1, with a possible D match to TRBD1 (5 bases). The germline V and J ends were trimmed by 0 bases and 6 bases, with 15 bases remaining between them. Per germline, CDR1 LNHNV and CDR2 YYDKDF (reference sequence). This CDR3 is 16 amino acids long. In DNA, the CDR3 is TGTGCCACCAGCAGAGATATGTGGGGCACATCCAATGAGCAGTTCTTC. As protein: CATSRDMWGTSNEQFF. Using reference TRBV15 and TRBJ2-1 for the parts outside the CDR3, the full variable domain is DAMVIQNPRYQVTQFGKPVTLSCSQTLNHNVMYWYQQKSSQAPKLLFHYYDKDFNNEADTPDNFQSRRPNTSFCFLDIRSPGLGDTAMYLCATSRDMWGTSNEQFFGPGTRLTVL.

The count of this clone is one. This chain joins TRBV4-1 and TRBJ1-1, with unresolved D. V lost 4 bases and J 0 bases, leaving 12 bases between the germline ends. The germline CDR1 and CDR2 sequences are MGHRA and YSYEKL. CDR3 length: 15 amino acids. The CDR3 loop reads CASSLPGGLNTEAFF. The CDR3 DNA is TGCGCCAGCAGCCTCCCAGGTGGGTTGAACACTGAAGCTTTCTTT.

This clone was detected a few times. The chain has TRBV6-5 and TRBJ1-6; D gene unclear. The germline V and J ends were trimmed by 4 bases and 1 base, with 8 bases remaining between them. The CDR3 runs to 15 residues. Germline V CDR1 and CDR2: MNHEY, SVGAGI. The CDR3 region has the DNA TGTGCCAGCAGTTCTCGGATATCCTATAATTCACCCCTCCACTTT. Translation: CASSSRISYNSPLHF.

The chain uses TRBV9 and TRBJ1-2; no firm D call. Germline V gene sequence: CDR1 SGDLS, CDR2 YYNGEE. The CDR3 runs 15 residues. V was shortened by 1 base and J by 2 bases, with 12 bases between the two germline ends. The DNA of the CDR3 is TGTGCCAGCAGCGTATCGTACACGGCCAACTATGGCTACACCTTC. Its protein product is CASSVSYTANYGYTF.

CDR3 coding DNA: TGCAGCGTTGAAGTCCCGACTAGCGGTGACCCCTACGAGCAGTACTTC. It encodes CSVEVPTSGDPYEQYF. The chain joins TRBV29-1 to TRBJ2-7; 9 positions match TRBD2. CDR3 length: 16 residues. Losses at the gene ends were 1 base for V and 2 bases for J; bases not matched to a gene: 9. Germline V gene sequence: CDR1 SQVTM, CDR2 ANQGSEA.

The chain couples TRBV6-1 to TRBJ2-1; TRBD2 agrees at 7 bases. CDR1 is MNHNS, CDR2 SASEGT, per germline. The CDR3 runs 15 residues. V lost 11 bases, J lost 2 bases, and 12 bases stayed unmatched. CDR3 amino acids: CAGQDSGGAYNEQFF. The CDR3 DNA sequence: TGTGCCGGGCAGGATAGTGGGGGGGCCTACAATGAGCAGTTCTTC.

The rearrangement uses TRBV5-4 and TRBJ1-4; D remains unclear. The germline V gene encodes CDR1 SGHNT and CDR2 YYREEE (reference sequence). Trimming took 2 bases from V and 2 from J, leaving 7 bases between them. The CDR3 loop spans 14 amino acids. This chain's CDR3 is CASSLLETNEKLFF. The CDR3 bases are TGTGCCAGCAGCTTATTGGAGACTAATGAAAAACTGTTTTTT.

The chain has TRBV4-1 and TRBJ2-7; 7 nucleotides line up with TRBD2. J gave up 2 bases and V 1 base, and 2 bases lay outside the gene matches. CDR3 length equals 14 residues. The germline gives CDR1 MGHRA, CDR2 YSYEKL. The CDR3 region has the DNA TGCGCCAGCAGCCAAGTGGGGGGGACCTACGAGCAGTACTTC. Translation: CASSQVGGTYEQYF.

The genes are TRBV4-2 and TRBJ2-1; the D is unclear. This CDR3 spans 12 amino acids. In germline, CDR1 is LGHNA, CDR2 YNFKEQ. V shed 4 bases and J shed 10 bases, with 11 bases lying between them. CDR3 sequence (DNA): TGTGCCAGCAGCCTTTTGGGCAGCGAGCAGTTCTTC. Translated: CASSLLGSEQFF.

This clone was observed once. This chain joins TRBV4-2 and TRBJ1-1; no firm D call. CDR3 size: 14 residues. Germline loops: CDR1 LGHNA, CDR2 YNFKEQ. V lost 1 base and J 6 bases, leaving 12 bases between the germline ends. The CDR3 DNA reads TGTGCCAGCAGCCAAGCGGAGAGTTTAGCTGAAGCTTTCTTT. Protein: CASSQAESLAEAFF.

The chain has TRBV4-3 and TRBJ2-2; TRBD2 matches at 10 bases. Trimming took 5 bases from V and 6 from J; bases not matched to a gene: 3. This CDR3 contains 14 residues. The V gene's germline CDR1 is LGHNA and CDR2 YSLEER. DNA of the CDR3: TGCGCCAGCAGCGAAAGCGGGGGGGCCGGGGAGCTGTTTTTT. The encoded protein is CASSESGGAGELFF.